This T cell receptor (beta chain) appears in the sequencing data of a study of response to subunit inactivated influenza vaccine. Study-wide points: New T cells are recruited in small numbers by each seasonal influenza vaccination, according to the authors' suggestion.

This clonotype was counted many times. Its antigen is undetermined. TCRdb independently ran MiXCR on the RT-PCR reads; one entry per CDR3 protein. Of a few hundred thousand distinct CDR3 sequences in the sample, roughly a fifth were seen once. This CDR3 comprises 14 residues. The ends were cut back, 3 bases at V and 1 base at J, with 9 bases in the middle. The germline gives CDR1 SNHLY, CDR2 FYNNEI. This sample comprised PBMCs from blood, obtained less than 22 months after vaccination. The clonotype was recovered from a man in his fifties or sixties who received an inactivated influenza vaccine. The chain recombines TRBV2 with TRBJ1-1; no reliable D call. CDR3 loop: CASSDLERNTEAFF. The CDR3 nucleotides are TGTGCCAGCAGTGATCTCGAAAGGAACACTGAAGCTTTCTTT.